This T cell receptor (beta chain) emerged from a study of T cell repertoires in cytomegalovirus infection. Study-level points and caveats: In two of eight donors, the top clonotype was HLA-C-restricted CMV-specific.

In TCRdb, the reads were re-called with MiXCR into one record per CDR3 protein. The sample carries some 800,000 distinct CDR3 sequences, about 29% recorded once. CDR3 length equals 16 residues. The V and J ends lost 0 bases and 4 bases respectively, with 12 bases between them. Germline CDR1 is LNHNV and CDR2 is YYDKDF (reference sequence). With respect to this clonotype: Its matching antigen is unknown.

The receptor was isolated from a human donor in good health (CMV status not recorded). Some clones in this sample may be carry-over from other donors' samples. Sequenced material: cultured CD8+ T cells from PBMCs, taken from culture after CMV antigen stimulation. The chain couples TRBV15 to TRBJ1-4; D call uncertain. CDR3 in DNA: TGTGCCACCAGCAGAGATGGTGGCAGACATAATGAAAAACTGTTTTTT. As protein: CATSRDGGRHNEKLFF. The variable domain in full, completed from reference TRBV15 and TRBJ1-4, reads DAMVIQNPRYQVTQFGKPVTLSCSQTLNHNVMYWYQQKSSQAPKLLFHYYDKDFNNEADTPDNFQSRRPNTSFCFLDIRSPGLGDTAMYLCATSRDGGRHNEKLFFGSGTQLSVL.